The T cell receptor beta chain under discussion was sequenced for a study of beta chain features in type 1 diabetes. General study points: Among patients with Type 1 diabetes, TCRB CDR3s were moderately but significantly shorter in every one of the four CD4+ subsets.

Notes on this clone: The antigen remains unidentified.

cDNA synthesis used the whole RNA isolate, giving expressed TCRB sequences. For naive, central memory and regulatory T cell samples, reads averaged around 3.6 million. The table came from immunoSEQ multiplex PCR; TCRdb's copy has only in-frame clones and leaves some out. The sample holds around 280,000 clones; over 12% are singletons and the top ten take more than 0.015%. The CDR3 runs 13 residues. V was pared by 6 bases and J by 6 bases, with 15 bases between. Germline CDR1 SNHLY, CDR2 FYNNEI. The receptor comes from a young man with type 1 diabetes. Sequencing used naive CD4+ T cells from blood. The chain combines TRBV2 with TRBJ2-7, with a possible D match to TRBD2 (6 bases). The CDR3 sequence: CASRVGNGGEQYF. CDR3 DNA sequence: TGTGCCAGCAGGGTTGGTAACGGGGGCGAGCAGTACTTC.